This TCR beta chain came from a study of blood T cell repertoires in COVID-19. The overall study: Some COVID-19 samples were acute and others convalescent; all came from the United States, Italy and Spain. The cDNA or gDNA used as material had been derived from T cells, B-cell-depleted T cells, or PBMCs.

Using immunoSEQ multiplex PCR, the repertoire was profiled, and TCRdb retains in-frame clones only, with some absent. This table has about 480,000 clones, approximately 89% appearing once. With V trimmed by 7 bases and J by 1 base, 7 bases remained unmatched. Germline CDR1 LNHDA, CDR2 SQIVND (reference sequence). This CDR3 spans 14 amino acids. The specimen sequenced was peripheral blood. V usage is TRBV19 and J usage is TRBJ2-7; 7 bases align to TRBD1. This TCR was sampled from a man aged 18 to 35 with COVID-19, enrolled during active disease. The CDR3 reads CASNDGGQSYEQYF. Here the CDR3 DNA reads TGTGCCAGTAATGATGGGGGACAGTCCTACGAGCAGTACTTC.